The 11 T cell receptor beta chains reported below all come from one sample, sequenced in a study of T cells in women clearing cervical HPV infection. Method: immunoSEQ multiplex PCR; TCRdb's copy keeps in-frame clones and lacks some. This specimen shows about 22,000 clones; the ten leading clones hold roughly 3.5%. Sequenced: blood buffy coat. The source of these receptors is a woman between 18 and 70 years old with a cervical HPV16 infection that either progressed to CIN3+ or cleared (not recorded which).

In the case of this clone: With the read ending 3 residues before the CDR3 end, the germline J gene is used to fill in that end. J is TRBJ1-5 and V is TRBV30; D is perhaps TRBD1 (5 bases). Germline values: CDR1 GTSNPN, CDR2 SVGIG (reference sequence). V shed 1 base and J shed 4 bases, with 8 bases lying between them. This CDR3 has 13 residues. Partial CDR3 DNA: TGTGCCTGGAGTGCTAAGGGGAATCAGCCC. Its translation is CAWSAKGNQP. The whole CDR3 is CAWSAKGNQPQHF.

As concerns this clone: The read is 3 residues too short to cover the CDR3 end, so that end is filled in from the germline J gene. The V call is TRBV12-3 or TRBV12-4, the J call TRBJ2-7; TRBD1 is a possible D gene (6 bases). With 3 bases removed from V and 2 bases from J, the gap between germline ends came to 11 bases. The CDR3 runs 14 residues. The CDR3 here is CASSLGHPPYEQYF. Partial CDR3 DNA: TGTGCCAGCAGTTTGGGACACCCTCCCTACGAG.

In the case of this clone: The read comes to an end 3 residues before the CDR3 does, leaving the germline J gene to fill in the end. V and J are TRBV7-3 and TRBJ2-1; maybe TRBD1 (5 bases). Germline V gives CDR1 SGHTA, CDR2 FQGTGA. V was pared by 4 bases and J by 5 bases, with 9 bases between. The CDR3 contains 13 residues. The CDR3 loop is CASSSDRHNEQFF. The CDR3 bases that were read are TGTGCCAGCAGCTCCGACAGACACAATGAG.

The covered CDR3 bases are TGCAGTGCTACCGAGACAGGGGGAGTCGGAAATGAG. It specifies CSATETGGVGNE. The entire CDR3 is CSATETGGVGNEQFF. The chain joins TRBV20-1 to TRBJ2-1; 9 bases fit TRBD1. The CDR3 end is not reached by the read, which stops 3 residues before it; the germline J gene fills it in. V dropped 4 bases and J dropped 7; count of bases not matched to a gene: 11. The CDR3 has 15 amino acids. Germline V gene sequence: CDR1 DFQATT, CDR2 SNEGSKA (reference sequence).

As for this clone: The read terminates 3 residues ahead of where the CDR3 ends, so the germline J gene completes it. V is TRBV11-2 and J is TRBJ2-1, with a possible D match to TRBD1 (6 bases). Per germline, CDR1 SGHAT and CDR2 FQNNGV. CDR3 length equals 14 residues. Trimming took off 5 bases at V and 4 bases at J, with 12 bases between the two ends. The CDR3 spells CASSPDRVYNEQFF. CDR3 bases read: TGTGCCAGCAGCCCGGACAGAGTATACAATGAG.

In regard to this clone: Coverage ceases 3 residues before the CDR3 finishes, and the germline J gene fills in the end. This chain joins TRBV6-2 or TRBV6-3 and TRBJ1-2, with 7 bases matching TRBD1. V lost 4 bases, J lost 3 bases, and 5 bases stayed unmatched. Per the germline V gene, CDR1 is MNHEY and CDR2 is SVGEGT. The CDR3 is made up of 14 amino acids. The DNA read from the CDR3 is TGTGCCAGCAGTTGGATACAGGGGTACTATGGC. Translation: CASSWIQGYYG. The full CDR3 sequence reads CASSWIQGYYGYTF.

As for this clone: From the germline J gene comes the end of the CDR3, since the read stops 3 residues before it. The chain links TRBV5-1 to TRBJ2-7, with a possible D match to TRBD1 (5 bases). The CDR3 sequence is 13 residues long. The V end lost 3 bases, the J end lost 2 bases, and 9 bases lay between the germline ends. Germline CDR1 reads SGHRS; CDR2 reads YFSETQ. Incomplete CDR3 DNA: TGCGCCAGCAGCTACGACAGAACCTACGAG. Translation gives CASSYDRTYE. In full, the CDR3 is CASSYDRTYEQYF.

With regard to this clone: The read falls 3 residues short of the CDR3 end, and the missing part is taken from the germline J gene. The V call is TRBV7-9, the J call TRBJ2-7; possibly TRBD1 for D (5 bases). The V end lost 5 bases, the J end lost 3 bases, and 11 bases lay between the germline ends. CDR1 SEHNR and CDR2 FQNEAQ come from the germline V gene (reference sequence). The length of the CDR3 is 13 residues. CDR3 residues: CASSEGAYYEQYF. The covered CDR3 bases are TGTGCCAGCAGCGAAGGGGCCTACTACGAG.

Note on this clone: The read is 3 residues too short to cover the CDR3 end, so that end is filled in from the germline J gene. V and J are TRBV19 and TRBJ2-1; 7 positions agree with TRBD1. The junction had 5 bases not matched to a gene; V was cut back by 8 bases and J by 4 bases. The CDR3 length is 13 residues. In germline, CDR1 is LNHDA, CDR2 SQIVND (reference sequence). The CDR3 region is CASSPGQYNEQFF. The CDR3 bases that were read are TGTGCCAGTTCGCCGGGACAGTACAATGAG.

With regard to this clone: The read stops 3 residues short of the end of the CDR3; the missing end is completed from the germline J gene. The rearrangement joins TRBV5-1 to TRBJ2-7, with 10 positions matching TRBD1. V gave up 4 bases and J gave up 1 base; unmatched junction bases: 5. Germline V gene data show CDR1 as SGHRS and CDR2 as YFSETQ. The CDR3 totals 15 residues. The sequenced part of the CDR3 DNA is TGCGCCAGCAGCATGCGGACAGGGGGATCCTACGAG. Its protein product is CASSMRTGGSYE. The full CDR3 is CASSMRTGGSYEQYF. Full variable domain (missing parts from reference TRBV5-1 and TRBJ2-7): KAGVTQTPRYLIKTRGQQVTLSCSPISGHRSVSWYQQTPGQGLQFLFEYFSETQRNKGNFPGRFSGRQFSNSRSEMNVSTLELGDSALYLCASSMRTGGSYEQYFGPGTRLTVT.

The CDR3 here is CASSPQLNTEAFF. CDR3 bases read: TGTGCCAGCAGCCCACAGTTGAACACTGAA. The chain couples TRBV7-2 to TRBJ1-1; D remains unclear. Read data end 3 residues before the CDR3 end; the end is taken from the germline J gene. The CDR3 spans 13 residues. The germline CDR1 and CDR2 sequences are SGHTA and FQGNSA. With 5 bases removed from V and 0 bases from J, the gap between germline ends came to 7 bases.